This entry describes one T cell receptor beta chain. What it recognizes is unknown. The sample contains more than one DNA sequence encoding this CDR3. V lost 6 bases and J lost 4; bases outside the gene matches: 13. Germline V CDR1 and CDR2: LNHDA, SQIVND (reference sequence). The CDR3 consists of 18 residues. The sample comes from a study of T cells in localized non-small cell lung cancer. Study-wide points: Sequencing, confined to only one tumor region, leaves heterogeneity possible. Adjacent lung held a median around 58 of the top 100 tumor clones. In uninvolved adjacent lung, T cell clonality reached its highest value, exceeding tumor.

Assay used: immunoSEQ multiplex PCR; TCRdb lists only in-frame clones, some missing. This sample has 30,000 or so clones, with 88% found just once. The source was peripheral blood, collected before any cancer treatment. The V call is TRBV19, the J call TRBJ2-2, with TRBD2 matching over 11 bases. This sequence originates from a female donor older than 55 with stage III squamous cell lung carcinoma. The CDR3 DNA follows: TGTGCCAGTAGGGGCCCCGGGGGGCTAGCGGGGGGCACCGGGGAGCTGTTTTTT. Translating it yields CASRGPGGLAGGTGELFF.